This T cell receptor beta chain came from a study of blood T cell repertoires in COVID-19. The method was immunoSEQ multiplex PCR; TCRdb's version includes in-frame clones alone and lacks a portion of them. The sample lists a few hundred thousand clones; approximately 78% were seen once. The germline V gene encodes CDR1 SGHTA and CDR2 FQGNSA. This CDR3 comprises 15 residues. V dropped 5 bases and J dropped 3 bases, with 16 bases sitting between them. Sample: peripheral blood. The receptor's source is a woman aged 18-30 years with acute or convalescent COVID-19. The V and J genes are TRBV7-2 and TRBJ1-1; D is perhaps TRBD1 (5 bases). The CDR3 sequence: CASSTQSRVDTEAFF. The CDR3 DNA sequence: TGTGCCAGCAGCACGCAAAGCAGGGTTGACACTGAAGCTTTCTTT.